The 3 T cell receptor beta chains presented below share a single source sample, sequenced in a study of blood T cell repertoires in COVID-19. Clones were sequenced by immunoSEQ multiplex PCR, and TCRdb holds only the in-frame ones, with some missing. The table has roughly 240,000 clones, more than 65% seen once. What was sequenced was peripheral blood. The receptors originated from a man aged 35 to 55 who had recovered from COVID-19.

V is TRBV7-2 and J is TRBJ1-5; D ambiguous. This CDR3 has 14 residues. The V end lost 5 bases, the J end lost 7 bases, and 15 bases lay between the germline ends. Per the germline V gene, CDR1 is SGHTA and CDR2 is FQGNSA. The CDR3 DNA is TGTGCCAGCAGCCCCAACCCGTCCGGGCAGCCCCAGCATTTT. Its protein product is CASSPNPSGQPQHF.

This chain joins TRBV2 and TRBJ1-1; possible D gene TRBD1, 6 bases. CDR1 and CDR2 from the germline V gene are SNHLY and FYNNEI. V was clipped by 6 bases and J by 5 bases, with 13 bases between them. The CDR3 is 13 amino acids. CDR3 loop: CASRVNRVTEAFF. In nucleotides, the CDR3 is TGTGCCAGCAGAGTCAACAGGGTAACTGAAGCTTTCTTT. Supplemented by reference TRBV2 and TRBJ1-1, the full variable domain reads EPEVTQTPSHQVTQMGQEVILRCVPISNHLYFYWYRQILGQKVEFLVSFYNNEISEKSEIFDDQFSVERPDGSNFTLKIRSTKLEDSAMYFCASRVNRVTEAFFGQGTRLTVV.

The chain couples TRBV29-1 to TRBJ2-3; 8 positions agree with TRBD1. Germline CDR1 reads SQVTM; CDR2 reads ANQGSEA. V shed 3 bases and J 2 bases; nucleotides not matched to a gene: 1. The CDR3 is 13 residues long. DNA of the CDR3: TGCAGCGTTGAGGGACAGGCCACAGATACGCAGTATTTT. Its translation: CSVEGQATDTQYF.